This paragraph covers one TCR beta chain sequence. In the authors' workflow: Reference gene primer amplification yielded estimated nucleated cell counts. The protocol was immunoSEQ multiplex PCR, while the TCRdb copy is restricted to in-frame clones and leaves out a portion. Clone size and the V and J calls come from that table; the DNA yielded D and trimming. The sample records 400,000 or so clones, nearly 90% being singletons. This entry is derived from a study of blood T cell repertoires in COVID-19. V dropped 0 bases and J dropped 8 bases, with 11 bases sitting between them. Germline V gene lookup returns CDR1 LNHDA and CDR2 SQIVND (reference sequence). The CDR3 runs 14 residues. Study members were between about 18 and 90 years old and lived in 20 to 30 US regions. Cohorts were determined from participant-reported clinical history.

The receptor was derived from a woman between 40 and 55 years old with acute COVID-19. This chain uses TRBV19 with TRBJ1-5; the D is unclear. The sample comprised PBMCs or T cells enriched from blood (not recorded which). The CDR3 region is CASSIESGFKPQHF. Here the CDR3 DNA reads TGTGCCAGTAGTATAGAGTCCGGGTTTAAGCCCCAGCATTTT.